This is a list of T cell receptor beta chains from one sample in a study of blood T cell repertoires in COVID-19. The assay was immunoSEQ multiplex PCR, and TCRdb's table has in-frame clones only and misses some. The repertoire consists of around 300,000 clones, with approximately 83% occurring once and the leading ten covering approximately 2%. The sequencing sample was made of peripheral blood. These receptors were obtained from a woman in her twenties or thirties who had recovered from COVID-19. Each CDR3 is given with its conserved first and last residue. The order of the fields is V gene, J gene, CDR3 protein.

TRBV15	TRBJ2-3	CATSQIGRGDTQYF
TRBV3-1/TRBV3-2	TRBJ2-5	CASSQSGTQYF
TRBV2	TRBJ1-5	CASSQTGNQPQHF
TRBV19	TRBJ2-1	CASSRTSGDYNEQFF
TRBV24-1	TRBJ2-4	CATSDRRGSAKNIQYF
TRBV28	TRBJ1-4	CASSDGQINEKLFF
TRBV27	TRBJ2-2	CASSLNSGMWNTGELFF
TRBV3-1/TRBV3-2	TRBJ2-7	CASSQVFQGPYEQYF
TRBV28	TRBJ2-3	CASSSYRGFTDTQYF
TRBV16	TRBJ2-6	CASSRRIPRSYGANVLTF
TRBV2	TRBJ1-1	CASRGQGTSDEAFF
TRBV5-6	TRBJ2-6	CASSLLGLAAGANVLTF
TRBV5-1	TRBJ2-3	CASSLSRTELTDTQYF
TRBV13	TRBJ2-3	CASSSQDRANTDTQYF
TRBV10-3	TRBJ2-2	CAIPRTSGRKNTGELFF
TRBV29-1	TRBJ2-6	CSVEGGAGANVLTF
TRBV27	TRBJ1-5	CASSKDRGSNQPQHF
TRBV2	TRBJ2-5	CASSENREVGETQYF
TRBV29-1	TRBJ1-1	CSVGSVLPEAFF
TRBV3-1/TRBV3-2	TRBJ1-2	CASSLGGQVLYGYTF
TRBV4-2	TRBJ2-7	CASSQGARTSGYEQYF
TRBV7-2	TRBJ2-3	CASSLVFTADTQYF
TRBV28	TRBJ2-7	CASSLSLGTSGLSYEQYF
TRBV7-6	TRBJ2-3	CASSPRGTGSTDTQYF
TRBV7-2	TRBJ2-6	CASSSDRVGGANVLTF
TRBV4-3	TRBJ2-2	CASSQENILNGELFF
TRBV9	TRBJ2-2	CASSVGGTGELFF
TRBV5-6	TRBJ1-1	CASSSNRGRTEAFF
TRBV11-2	TRBJ2-7	CASSLGQGVEQYF
TRBV7-8	TRBJ2-7	CASSLANRGGEQYF
TRBV5-1	TRBJ1-2	CASNPGTGGGYTF
TRBV12-3/TRBV12-4	TRBJ2-3	CASSLVGRTQYF
TRBV5-5	TRBJ2-5	CASSFETSLETQYF
TRBV30	TRBJ1-6	CAWSVEAGNSPLHF
TRBV6-4	TRBJ1-6	CASSEGTGNSPLHF
TRBV2	TRBJ2-2	CASSWAVTPTGELFF
TRBV29-1	TRBJ2-7	CSVGTGGRYEQYF
TRBV7-7	TRBJ2-3	CASIFGGVITDTQYF
TRBV5-1	TRBJ2-3	CASSSSGSADTQYF
TRBV10-2	TRBJ2-5	CASAGGGETQYF
TRBV7-3	TRBJ2-1	CASSLLGGTLYNEQFF
TRBV28	TRBJ1-1	CASSSGGGNTEAFF
TRBV27	TRBJ1-4	CASSFEGTGFGKLFF
TRBV3-1/TRBV3-2	TRBJ2-2	CASGHRQGEVFF
TRBV10-3	TRBJ2-5	CAISATGNRETQYF
TRBV24-1	TRBJ1-1	CATSDLGEGGTEAFF
TRBV27	TRBJ1-2	CASSSEVWGYTF
TRBV11-2	TRBJ1-1	CASSYDGGTEAFF
TRBV4-1	TRBJ2-3	CASSPGTSPDTQYF
TRBV9	TRBJ2-1	CASSVLSASYHEQFF